The T cell receptor (beta chain) under discussion was sequenced for a study of cytomegalovirus exposure and HLA in healthy donors. While the first cohort had hundreds of subjects, the donors belonged to the separate validation cohort of over a hundred subjects. The CDR3 consists of 14 residues. In germline, CDR1 is SNHLY, CDR2 FYNNEI. V was pared by 3 bases and J by 5 bases, with 7 bases of the junction left unmatched. Libraries were prepared by immunoSEQ multiplex PCR; TCRdb keeps only in-frame clonotypes and omits some of them. The profile shows about 130,000 clones, roughly 89% of them singletons. Study outcomes and limitations: Reports showed the classifier diagnosing cytomegalovirus status with high specificity and sensitivity. The authors listed roughly 150 TCR beta chains as cytomegalovirus-associated. Across donors, most TCRs were seen rarely, yet some public ones were widespread.

With respect to this clone: Its specificity is unknown.

This chain uses TRBV2 with TRBJ2-7; 7 bases are shared with TRBD1. The receptor was isolated from a young woman in good health and CMV-seronegative. Sequencing was done on a sample of PBMCs. CDR3 protein: CASSDATGSDEQYF. The CDR3 DNA sequence: TGTGCCAGCAGTGATGCGACAGGGAGTGACGAGCAGTACTTC.